The T cell receptor beta chain under discussion was sequenced for a study of blood T cell repertoires in COVID-19. This CDR3 contains 15 residues. Germline V gene lookup returns CDR1 MNHEY and CDR2 SMNVEV (reference sequence). The germline V and J ends were trimmed by 3 bases and 0 bases, with 9 bases remaining between them. Authors' methods: Reference gene primer amplification gave estimated nucleated cell counts. Libraries were prepared by immunoSEQ multiplex PCR; TCRdb keeps only in-frame clonotypes and omits some of them. Clone size and the V and J calls come from that table; the DNA yielded D and trimming. This sample has roughly 380,000 clones, with approximately 77% found just once.

Sequencing was carried out using peripheral blood. This clonotype originated in a human donor with acute or convalescent COVID-19. The donor label of this sample is uncertain. The chain combines TRBV27 with TRBJ2-1; D gene ambiguous. The CDR3 region is CASSFKPTSYNEQFF. For the CDR3, the DNA is TGTGCCAGCAGTTTCAAGCCAACCTCCTACAATGAGCAGTTCTTC.